These 14 T cell receptor beta chains originate from one sample sequenced in a study of a mutant IDH1 vaccine in newly diagnosed glioma. The time point: week 47, end of study. Topical imiquimod accompanied each vaccine dose, which consisted of 300 ug of mutant IDH1 20-mer peptide. Their antigens are not known. Sequencing used immunoSEQ multiplex PCR; TCRdb keeps in-frame clones, though not all of them. Among 25,000 to 40,000 clones, around 90% were seen once, and the ten largest hold about 2.3%. The source was PBMCs, collected from a glioma patient whose treatment included an IDH1 peptide vaccine. All receptors derive from a man in his forties with glioma.

The chain couples TRBV2 to TRBJ1-2; the match to TRBD1 covers 8 bases. J was trimmed by 3 bases and V by 5 bases; bases with no gene match: 8. The CDR3 contains 15 residues. Germline CDR1 is SNHLY and CDR2 is FYNNEI. The CDR3 reads CASSLLRGLDYGYTF. CDR3 nucleotides: TGTGCCAGCAGTCTACTCAGGGGGCTTGACTATGGCTACACCTTC.

V gene TRBV9 combines with J gene TRBJ2-5; the match to TRBD1 covers 8 bases. J gave up 5 bases and V 2 bases, and 8 bases lay outside the gene matches. The germline V gene encodes CDR1 SGDLS and CDR2 YYNGEE. This CDR3 is 15 amino acids long. DNA for the CDR3: TGTGCCAGCAGCGTCGGACAGGGAAGGCGCGAGACCCAGTACTTC. Protein product: CASSVGQGRRETQYF.

The chain joins TRBV4-1 to TRBJ1-2; D is unresolved. Trimming pared 0 bases from V and 4 bases from J, leaving 9 bases between. This CDR3 is built from 14 residues. CDR1 is MGHRA and CDR2 is YSYEKL in the germline V gene. The CDR3 coding sequence is TGCGCCAGCAGCCAAGACCACCGGGGCTATGGCTACACCTTC. This gives the protein CASSQDHRGYGYTF.

This clone has a single count. V gene TRBV6-5 combines with J gene TRBJ2-1; 8 bases line up with TRBD2. This CDR3 comprises 16 residues. Germline V gene lookup returns CDR1 MNHEY and CDR2 SVGAGI. The V gene end was trimmed by 3 bases and the J gene end by 4 bases; junction bases not matched to a gene: 8. The CDR3 reads CASSYRTSPVYNEQFF. Written as DNA, the CDR3 is TGTGCCAGCAGTTATCGGACTAGCCCAGTTTACAATGAGCAGTTCTTC.

CDR3 nucleotides: TGTGCCAGCGGGACAGCGAACACCGGGGAGCTGTTTTTT. The encoded protein is CASGTANTGELFF. The chain employs TRBV2 and TRBJ2-2; TRBD1 matches at 7 bases. Germline V gives CDR1 SNHLY, CDR2 FYNNEI. CDR3 length: 13 residues. Trimming cost V 8 bases and J 0 bases; bases outside gene matches: 0. Full variable domain (rest looked up from reference TRBV2 and TRBJ2-2): EPEVTQTPSHQVTQMGQEVILRCVPISNHLYFYWYRQILGQKVEFLVSFYNNEISEKSEIFDDQFSVERPDGSNFTLKIRSTKLEDSAMYFCASGTANTGELFFGEGSRLTVL.

This clone came up a few times. This sequence joins TRBV5-4 and TRBJ2-2; 12 nucleotides line up with TRBD2. V trimming: 3 bases; J trimming: 7 bases; junction bases outside the gene matches: 7. CDR1 is SGHNT and CDR2 is YYREEE in the germline V gene (reference sequence). CDR3 length: 16 residues. CDR3 DNA sequence: TGTGCCAGCAGCTCGACTAGCGGGAGTTACGTCGGGGAGCTGTTTTTT. It codes for CASSSTSGSYVGELFF.

This chain links TRBV6-4 with TRBJ2-2, with 7 nucleotides matching TRBD2. The length of the CDR3 is 15 residues. CDR1 and CDR2 (germline): MRHNA, SNTAGT. V lost 6 bases and J lost 5; bases outside the gene matches: 9. The CDR3 coding sequence is TGTGCCAGCAGCTTAGTGGGAGGGAAGACCGGGGAGCTGTTTTTT. It is translated as CASSLVGGKTGELFF.

Only one count was recorded for this clone. The CDR3 spells CASSKPGPVGNTEAFF. CDR3 sequence (DNA): TGTGCCAGCAGCAAACCGGGCCCAGTTGGGAACACTGAAGCTTTCTTT. V gene TRBV5-4 combines with J gene TRBJ1-1; no clear D. CDR1 and CDR2 from the germline V gene are SGHNT and YYREEE (reference sequence). V lost 4 bases, J lost 1 base, and 17 bases lay in between. This CDR3 has 16 residues. Supplemented by reference TRBV5-4 and TRBJ1-1, the full variable domain reads ETGVTQSPTHLIKTRGQQVTLRCSSQSGHNTVSWYQQALGQGPQFIFQYYREEENGRGNFPPRFSGLQFPNYSSELNVNALELDDSALYLCASSKPGPVGNTEAFFGQGTRLTVV.

This chain links TRBV5-6 with TRBJ1-1; tentatively, D is TRBD1 (5 bases). V was shortened by 6 bases and J by 4 bases, with 16 bases between the two germline ends. The CDR3 is 14 residues long. Germline-derived CDR1 and CDR2 are SGHDT and YYEEEE. The CDR3 region has the DNA TGTGCCAGCAATTTTTACAGGTCCTCCACTGAAGCTTTCTTT. It encodes CASNFYRSSTEAFF.

The chain combines TRBV12-5 with TRBJ2-1; TRBD1 agrees at 9 bases. From germline, CDR1 is LGHNT and CDR2 FRNRAP. The CDR3 sequence is 15 residues long. With V trimmed by 5 bases and J by 6 bases, 8 bases remained unmatched. In nucleotides, the CDR3 is TGTGCTAGTGGTACCGGGACAGGGTCTCGCAATGAGCAGTTCTTC. Protein sequence: CASGTGTGSRNEQFF.

This chain uses TRBV28 with TRBJ1-1; the D gene is possibly TRBD1 (5 bases). Germline loops: CDR1 MDHEN, CDR2 SYDVKM. The CDR3 is made up of 12 amino acids. V lost 6 bases to trimming and J lost 7 bases, with 12 bases between them. The CDR3 nucleotides read TGTGCCAGCAGGCTCGGGACGGGTGAAGCTTTCTTT. Its translation is CASRLGTGEAFF.

The sample holds one count of this clone. The rearrangement links TRBV5-1 to TRBJ1-1; D possibly corresponds to TRBD1 (6 bases). This CDR3 contains 15 residues. Trimming took 0 bases from V and 4 from J, leaving 13 bases between them. Germline CDR1 is SGHRS and CDR2 is YFSETQ. CDR3 sequence: CASSLVAQGSTEAFF. The CDR3 region has the DNA TGCGCCAGCAGCTTGGTGGCGCAGGGGAGCACTGAAGCTTTCTTT.

This rearrangement joins TRBV30 to TRBJ1-2; D unclear. The CDR3 has 13 residues. Germline CDR1 is GTSNPN and CDR2 is SVGIG (reference sequence). The ends were cut back, 2 bases at V and 2 bases at J, with 9 bases in the middle. The CDR3 is CAWSSDGNYGYTF. In nucleotides, the CDR3 is TGTGCCTGGAGTTCCGACGGGAACTATGGCTACACCTTC.

The chain joins TRBV27 to TRBJ2-3, with D unresolved. CDR1 MNHEY and CDR2 SMNVEV come from the germline V gene (reference sequence). V gave up 2 bases and J gave up 8 bases, with 8 bases separating them. CDR3 length equals 12 residues. The CDR3 DNA reads TGTGCCAGCAGTTTAGTATCGGGTACGCAGTATTTT. Its translation: CASSLVSGTQYF.